A single sample is the source of the 5 T cell receptor beta chains below, sequenced in a study of blood T cells in healthy people across ages. For the second PCR, which ran for about 7 to 11 cycles, a sample-barcoded 5' primer and a J-beta primer mix were used. TCRdb itself ran the 5' RACE reads through MiXCR, one entry per CDR3 protein. In the table there are around 900,000 distinct CDR3 sequences, roughly half of which are singletons. Sequencing used blood. Source of these receptors: a woman aged 55-75 years in good health.

The CDR3, as DNA: TGTGCCAGCCGAAAGAGACTAGCGGCAGATACGCAGTATTTT. The encoded protein is CASRKRLAADTQYF. The chain carries TRBV6-2 or TRBV6-3 and TRBJ2-3; 9 bases align to TRBD2. CDR1 and CDR2 (germline): MNHEY, SVGEGT. The junction had 7 bases not matched to a gene; V was cut back by 8 bases and J by 4 bases. This CDR3 is 14 amino acids long.

The genes are TRBV6-5 and TRBJ1-4; 7 bases align to TRBD1. Germline V CDR1 and CDR2: MNHEY, SVGAGI. The CDR3 has 12 residues. J gave up 8 bases and V 6 bases, and 3 bases lay outside the gene matches. CDR3 residues: CASRTGEEKLFF. The CDR3 DNA sequence: TGTGCCAGCAGAACAGGGGAAGAAAAACTGTTTTTT.

This chain connects TRBV12-3 or TRBV12-4 to TRBJ2-7; D possibly corresponds to TRBD1 (6 bases). Trimming left V 6 bases short and J 5 bases short, with 14 bases between. This CDR3 spans 13 amino acids. CDR3 in amino acids: CASRVTGLHEQYF. Here the CDR3 DNA reads TGTGCCAGCAGGGTGACAGGTCTCCACGAGCAGTACTTC.

As DNA, the CDR3 is TGTGCCAGCAGTTACTCGAGAATCGGACGCGAAGAGACCCAGTACTTC. Translating gives CASSYSRIGREETQYF. The chain has TRBV6-2 or TRBV6-3 and TRBJ2-5; D is undetermined. The CDR3 length is 16 residues. Germline V lookup: CDR1 MNHEY, CDR2 SVGEGT. V lost 0 bases, J lost 3 bases, and 14 bases lay in between.

The chain recombines TRBV6-5 with TRBJ1-2, with D perhaps matching TRBD1 (6 bases). The CDR3 extends over 12 amino acids. Germline V gene sequence: CDR1 MNHEY, CDR2 SVGAGI. V was trimmed by 6 bases and J by 8 bases, leaving 13 bases between them. CDR3 nucleotides: TGTGCCAGCAGACGCAGGGGATTGGGCTACACCTTC. It encodes CASRRRGLGYTF.